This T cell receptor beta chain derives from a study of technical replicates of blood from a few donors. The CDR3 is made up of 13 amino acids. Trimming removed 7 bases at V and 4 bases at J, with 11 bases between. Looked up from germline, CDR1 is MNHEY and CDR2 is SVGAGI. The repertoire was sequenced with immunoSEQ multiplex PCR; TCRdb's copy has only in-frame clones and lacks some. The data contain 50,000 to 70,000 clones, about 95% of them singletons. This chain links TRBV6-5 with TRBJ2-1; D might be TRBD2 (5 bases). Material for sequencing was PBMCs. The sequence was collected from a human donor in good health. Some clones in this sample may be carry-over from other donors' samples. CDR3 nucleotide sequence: TGTGCCAGCATGGGCGGGCGGTACAATGAGCAGTTCTTC. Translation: CASMGGRYNEQFF.